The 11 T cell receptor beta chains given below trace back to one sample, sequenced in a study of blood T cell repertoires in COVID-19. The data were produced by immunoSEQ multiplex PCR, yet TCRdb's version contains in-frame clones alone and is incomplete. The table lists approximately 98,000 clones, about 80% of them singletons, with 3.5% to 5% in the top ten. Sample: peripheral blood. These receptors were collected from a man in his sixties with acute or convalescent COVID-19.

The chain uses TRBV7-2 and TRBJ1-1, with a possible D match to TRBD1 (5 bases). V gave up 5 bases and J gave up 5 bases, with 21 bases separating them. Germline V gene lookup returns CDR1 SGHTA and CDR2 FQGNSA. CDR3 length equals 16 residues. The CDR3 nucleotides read TGTGCCAGCAGCCTCACCACGGGGGTCGTTGCAACTGAAGCTTTCTTT. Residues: CASSLTTGVVATEAFF.

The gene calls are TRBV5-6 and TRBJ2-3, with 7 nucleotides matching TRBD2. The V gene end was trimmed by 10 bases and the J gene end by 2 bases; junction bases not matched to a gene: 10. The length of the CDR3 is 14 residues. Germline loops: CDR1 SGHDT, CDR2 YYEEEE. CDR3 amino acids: CACSGYQPTDTQYF. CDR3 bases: TGTGCCTGTAGCGGGTATCAGCCCACAGATACGCAGTATTTT.

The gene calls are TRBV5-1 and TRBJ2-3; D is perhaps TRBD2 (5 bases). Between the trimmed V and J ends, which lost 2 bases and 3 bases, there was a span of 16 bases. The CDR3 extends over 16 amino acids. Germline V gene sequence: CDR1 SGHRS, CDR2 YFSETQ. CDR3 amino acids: CASSLGSGVATDTQYF. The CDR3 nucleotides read TGCGCCAGCAGCTTAGGGTCCGGGGTTGCTACAGATACGCAGTATTTT.

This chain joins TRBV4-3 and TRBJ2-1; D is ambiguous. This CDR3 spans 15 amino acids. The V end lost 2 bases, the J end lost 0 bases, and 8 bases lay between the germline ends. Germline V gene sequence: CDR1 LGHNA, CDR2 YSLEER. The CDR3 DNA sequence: TGCGCCAGCAGCCAATTACGGAGCTCCTACAATGAGCAGTTCTTC. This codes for CASSQLRSSYNEQFF.

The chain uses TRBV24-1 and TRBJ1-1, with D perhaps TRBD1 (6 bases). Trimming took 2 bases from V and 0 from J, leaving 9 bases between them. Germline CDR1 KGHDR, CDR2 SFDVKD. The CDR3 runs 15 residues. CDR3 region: CATSDSGTLNTEAFF. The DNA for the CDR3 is TGTGCCACCAGTGATTCCGGGACACTGAACACTGAAGCTTTCTTT.

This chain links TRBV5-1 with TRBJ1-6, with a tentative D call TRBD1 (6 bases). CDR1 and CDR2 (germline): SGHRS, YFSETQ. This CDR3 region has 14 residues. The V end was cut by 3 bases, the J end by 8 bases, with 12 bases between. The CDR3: CASSSEGGHSPLHF. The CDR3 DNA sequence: TGCGCCAGCAGCTCGGAAGGGGGACATTCACCCCTCCACTTT.

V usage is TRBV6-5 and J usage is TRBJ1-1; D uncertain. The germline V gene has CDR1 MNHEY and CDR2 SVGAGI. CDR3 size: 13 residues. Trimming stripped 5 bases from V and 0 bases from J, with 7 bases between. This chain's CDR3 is CASSPGLNTEAFF. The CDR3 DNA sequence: TGTGCCAGCAGTCCGGGTCTGAACACTGAAGCTTTCTTT.

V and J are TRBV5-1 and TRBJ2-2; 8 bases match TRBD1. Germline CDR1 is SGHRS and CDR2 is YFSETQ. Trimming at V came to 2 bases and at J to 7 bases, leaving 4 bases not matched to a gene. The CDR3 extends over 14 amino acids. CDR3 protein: CASSFGQGGGELFF. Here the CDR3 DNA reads TGCGCCAGCAGCTTCGGACAGGGAGGCGGGGAGCTGTTTTTT.

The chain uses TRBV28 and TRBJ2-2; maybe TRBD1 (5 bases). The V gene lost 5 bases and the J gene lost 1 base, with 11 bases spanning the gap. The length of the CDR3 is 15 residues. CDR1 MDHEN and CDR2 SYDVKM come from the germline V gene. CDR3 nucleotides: TGTGCCAGCAGTGCTCCCGACAGGAACACCGGGGAGCTGTTTTTT. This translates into CASSAPDRNTGELFF.

CDR3 amino acids: CASSLVSRGEQYV. CDR3 DNA sequence: TGTGCCAGCAGCTTAGTGAGTCGAGGGGAGCAGTACGTC. The V gene is TRBV11-2, the J gene TRBJ2-7, with a possible D match to TRBD2 (5 bases). The CDR3 totals 13 residues. Germline CDR1 reads SGHAT; CDR2 reads FQNNGV. V lost 1 base and J lost 7, with 11 bases in between.

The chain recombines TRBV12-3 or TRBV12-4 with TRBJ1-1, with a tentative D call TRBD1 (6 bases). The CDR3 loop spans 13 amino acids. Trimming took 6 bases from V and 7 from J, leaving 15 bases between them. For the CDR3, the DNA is TGTGCCAGCAGGTCATACAGGGTACGTGAAGCTTTCTTT. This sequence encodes CASRSYRVREAFF.